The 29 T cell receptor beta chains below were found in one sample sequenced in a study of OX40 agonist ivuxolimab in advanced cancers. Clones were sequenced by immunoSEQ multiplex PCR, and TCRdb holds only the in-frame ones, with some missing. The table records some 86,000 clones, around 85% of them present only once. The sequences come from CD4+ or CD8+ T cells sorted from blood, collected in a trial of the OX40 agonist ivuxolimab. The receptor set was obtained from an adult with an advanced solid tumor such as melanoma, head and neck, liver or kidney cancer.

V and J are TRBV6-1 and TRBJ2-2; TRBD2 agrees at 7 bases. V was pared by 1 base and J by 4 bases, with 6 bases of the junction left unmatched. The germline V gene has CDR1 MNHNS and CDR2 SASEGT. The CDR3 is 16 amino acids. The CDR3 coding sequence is TGTGCCAGCAGTGAAGTTGGGGGGGACGCCACCGGGGAGCTGTTTTTT. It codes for CASSEVGGDATGELFF.

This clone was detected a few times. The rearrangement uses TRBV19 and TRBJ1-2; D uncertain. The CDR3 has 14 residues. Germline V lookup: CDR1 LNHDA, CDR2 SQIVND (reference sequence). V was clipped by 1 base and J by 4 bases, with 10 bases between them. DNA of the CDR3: TGTGCCAGTAGTATAGTGGTGGCAGGCTATGGCTACACCTTC. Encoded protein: CASSIVVAGYGYTF.

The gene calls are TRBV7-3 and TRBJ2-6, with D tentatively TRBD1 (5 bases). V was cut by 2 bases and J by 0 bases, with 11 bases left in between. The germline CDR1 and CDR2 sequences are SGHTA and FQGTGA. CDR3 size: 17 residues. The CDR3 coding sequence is TGTGCCAGCAGCTTACAGGGCGGCATCTCTGGGGCCAACGTCCTGACTTTC. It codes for CASSLQGGISGANVLTF.

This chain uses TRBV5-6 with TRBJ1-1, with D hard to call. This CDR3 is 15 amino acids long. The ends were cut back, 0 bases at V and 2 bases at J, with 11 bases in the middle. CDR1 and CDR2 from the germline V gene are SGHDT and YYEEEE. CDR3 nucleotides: TGTGCCAGCAGCTTGGTATCGGCACCTAACACTGAAGCTTTCTTT. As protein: CASSLVSAPNTEAFF.

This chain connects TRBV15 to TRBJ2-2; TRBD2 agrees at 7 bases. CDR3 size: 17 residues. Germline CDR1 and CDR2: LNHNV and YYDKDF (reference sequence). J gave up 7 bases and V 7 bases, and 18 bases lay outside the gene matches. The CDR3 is CATTPGLGGPFGGELFF. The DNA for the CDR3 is TGTGCCACCACCCCGGGCCTGGGAGGGCCTTTCGGCGGGGAGCTGTTTTTT.

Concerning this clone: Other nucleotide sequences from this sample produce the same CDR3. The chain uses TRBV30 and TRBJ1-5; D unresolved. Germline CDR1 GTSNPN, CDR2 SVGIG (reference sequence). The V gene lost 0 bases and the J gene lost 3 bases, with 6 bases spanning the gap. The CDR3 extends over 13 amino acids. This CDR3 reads CAWSVQVNQPQHF. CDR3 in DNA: TGTGCCTGGAGTGTACAAGTCAATCAGCCCCAGCATTTT.

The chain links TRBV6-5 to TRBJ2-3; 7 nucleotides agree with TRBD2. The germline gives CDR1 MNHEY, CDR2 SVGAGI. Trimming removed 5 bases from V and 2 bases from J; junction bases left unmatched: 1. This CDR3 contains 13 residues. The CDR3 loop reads CASSRGDTDTQYF. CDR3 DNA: TGTGCCAGCAGTCGGGGGGACACAGATACGCAGTATTTT.

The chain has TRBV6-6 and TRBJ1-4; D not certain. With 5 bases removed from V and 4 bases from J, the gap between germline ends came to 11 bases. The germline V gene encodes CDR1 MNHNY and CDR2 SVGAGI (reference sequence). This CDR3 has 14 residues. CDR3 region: CASSARSDNEKLFF. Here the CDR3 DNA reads TGTGCCAGCAGTGCACGGTCAGATAATGAAAAACTGTTTTTT.

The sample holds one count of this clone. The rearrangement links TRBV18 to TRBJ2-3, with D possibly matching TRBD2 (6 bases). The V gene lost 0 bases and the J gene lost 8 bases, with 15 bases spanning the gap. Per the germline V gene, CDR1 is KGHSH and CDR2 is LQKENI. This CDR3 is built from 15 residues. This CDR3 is CASSPPSEGGGTQYF. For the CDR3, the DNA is TGTGCCAGCTCACCACCTTCGGAGGGTGGGGGTACGCAGTATTTT.

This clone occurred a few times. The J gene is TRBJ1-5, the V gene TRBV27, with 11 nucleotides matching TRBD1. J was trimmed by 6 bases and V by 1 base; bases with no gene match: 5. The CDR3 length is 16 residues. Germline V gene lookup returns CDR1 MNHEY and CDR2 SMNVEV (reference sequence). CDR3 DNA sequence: TGTGCCAGCAGTTTATACGGACAGGGGGCGAGTCAGCCCCAGCATTTT. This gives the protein CASSLYGQGASQPQHF.

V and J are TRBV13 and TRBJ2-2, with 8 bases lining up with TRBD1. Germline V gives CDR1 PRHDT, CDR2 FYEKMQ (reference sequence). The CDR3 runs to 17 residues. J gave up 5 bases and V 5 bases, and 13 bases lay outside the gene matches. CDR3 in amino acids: CASSALGGTGVTGELFF. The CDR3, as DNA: TGTGCCAGCAGCGCTTTAGGGGGGACAGGAGTAACCGGGGAGCTGTTTTTT.

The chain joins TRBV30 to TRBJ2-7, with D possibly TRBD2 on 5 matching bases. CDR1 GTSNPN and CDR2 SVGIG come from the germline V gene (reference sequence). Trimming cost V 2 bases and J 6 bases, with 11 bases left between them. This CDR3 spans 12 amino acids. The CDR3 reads CAWSLRAGEQYF. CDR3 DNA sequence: TGTGCCTGGAGTTTGAGGGCGGGCGAGCAGTACTTC.

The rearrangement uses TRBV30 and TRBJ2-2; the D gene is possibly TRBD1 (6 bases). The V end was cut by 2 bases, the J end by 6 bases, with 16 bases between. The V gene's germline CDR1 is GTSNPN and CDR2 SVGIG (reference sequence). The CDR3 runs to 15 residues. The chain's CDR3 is CAWSRNREGAGELFF. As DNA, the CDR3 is TGTGCCTGGAGTAGGAACAGGGAAGGCGCCGGGGAGCTGTTTTTT.

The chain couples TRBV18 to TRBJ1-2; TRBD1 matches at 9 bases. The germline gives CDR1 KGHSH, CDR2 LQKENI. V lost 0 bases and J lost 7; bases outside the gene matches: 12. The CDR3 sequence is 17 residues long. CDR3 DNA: TGTGCCAGCTCACCACCGGTCCAGGGGACAGGGATAGGTGGCTACACCTTC. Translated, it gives CASSPPVQGTGIGGYTF.

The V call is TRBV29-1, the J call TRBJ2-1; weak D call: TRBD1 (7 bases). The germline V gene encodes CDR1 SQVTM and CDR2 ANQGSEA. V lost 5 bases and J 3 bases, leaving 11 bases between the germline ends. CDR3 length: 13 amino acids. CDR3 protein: CSVHQGGYNEQFF. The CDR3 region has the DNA TGCAGCGTTCATCAGGGGGGCTACAATGAGCAGTTCTTC.

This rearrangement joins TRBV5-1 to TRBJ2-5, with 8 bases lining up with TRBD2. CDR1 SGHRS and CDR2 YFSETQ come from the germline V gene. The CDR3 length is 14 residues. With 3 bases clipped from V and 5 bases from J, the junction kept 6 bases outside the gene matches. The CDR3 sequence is CASSSGGVRETQYF. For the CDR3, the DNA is TGCGCCAGCAGCTCGGGGGGGGTCCGGGAGACCCAGTACTTC. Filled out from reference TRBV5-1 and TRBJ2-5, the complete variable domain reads KAGVTQTPRYLIKTRGQQVTLSCSPISGHRSVSWYQQTPGQGLQFLFEYFSETQRNKGNFPGRFSGRQFSNSRSEMNVSTLELGDSALYLCASSSGGVRETQYFGPGTRLLVL.

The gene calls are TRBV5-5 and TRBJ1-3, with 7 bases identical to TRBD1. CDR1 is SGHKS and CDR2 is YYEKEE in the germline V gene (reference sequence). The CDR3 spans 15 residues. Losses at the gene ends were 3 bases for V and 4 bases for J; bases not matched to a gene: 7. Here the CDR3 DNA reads TGTGCCAGCAGCTCAACAGGGGTAGCAGGAAACACCATATATTTT. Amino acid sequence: CASSSTGVAGNTIYF. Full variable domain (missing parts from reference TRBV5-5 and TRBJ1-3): DAGVTQSPTHLIKTRGQQVTLRCSPISGHKSVSWYQQVLGQGPQFIFQYYEKEERGRGNFPDRFSARQFPNYSSELNVNALLLGDSALYLCASSSTGVAGNTIYFGEGSWLTVV.

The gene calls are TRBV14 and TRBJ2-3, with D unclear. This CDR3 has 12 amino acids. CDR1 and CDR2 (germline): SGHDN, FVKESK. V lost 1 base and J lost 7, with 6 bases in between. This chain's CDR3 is CASSQGKYTQYF. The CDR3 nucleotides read TGTGCCAGCAGCCAAGGAAAATATACGCAGTATTTT.

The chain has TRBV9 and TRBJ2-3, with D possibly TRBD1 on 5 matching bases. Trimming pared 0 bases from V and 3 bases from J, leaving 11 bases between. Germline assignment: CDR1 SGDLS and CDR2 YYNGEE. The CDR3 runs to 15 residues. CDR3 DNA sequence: TGTGCCAGCAGCGTAGGGGGCAGGCAGACAGATACGCAGTATTTT. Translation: CASSVGGRQTDTQYF.

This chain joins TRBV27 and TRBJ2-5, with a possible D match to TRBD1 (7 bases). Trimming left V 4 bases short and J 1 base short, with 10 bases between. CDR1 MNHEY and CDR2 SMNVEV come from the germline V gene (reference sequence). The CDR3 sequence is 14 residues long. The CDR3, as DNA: TGTGCCAGCAGTTCGCGGGACAGCCAAGAGACCCAGTACTTC. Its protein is CASSSRDSQETQYF.

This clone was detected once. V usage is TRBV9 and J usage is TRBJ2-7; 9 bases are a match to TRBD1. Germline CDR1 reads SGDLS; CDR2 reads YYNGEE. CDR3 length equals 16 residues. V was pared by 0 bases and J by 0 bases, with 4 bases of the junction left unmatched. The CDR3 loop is CASSVGGDRASYEQYF. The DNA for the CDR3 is TGTGCCAGCAGCGTAGGTGGGGACAGGGCCTCCTACGAGCAGTACTTC.

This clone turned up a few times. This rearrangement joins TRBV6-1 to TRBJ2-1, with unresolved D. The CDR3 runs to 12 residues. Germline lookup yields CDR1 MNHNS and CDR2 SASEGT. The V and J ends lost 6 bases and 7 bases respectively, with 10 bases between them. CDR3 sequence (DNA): TGTGCCAGCAGAGGAATCAGGAATGAGCAGTTCTTC. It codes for CASRGIRNEQFF.

The CDR3 DNA follows: TGTGCCAGCAGCTTAGCCGGGCTGCGCGAGCAGTACTTC. This translates into CASSLAGLREQYF. The chain is built from TRBV7-6 and TRBJ2-7; D gene unclear. The germline V and J ends were trimmed by 0 bases and 6 bases, with 9 bases remaining between them. The CDR3 has 13 amino acids. In germline, CDR1 is SGHVS, CDR2 FNYEAQ.

The CDR3 DNA reads TGTGCCAGCAGCTTAGGACTCCCCTACGAGCAGTACTTC. Translating gives CASSLGLPYEQYF. The genes are TRBV5-5 and TRBJ2-7; D is possibly TRBD2 (5 bases). CDR1 and CDR2 from the germline V gene are SGHKS and YYEKEE (reference sequence). Deletions cut 2 bases from V and 2 bases from J, with 8 bases between. The CDR3 loop spans 13 amino acids.

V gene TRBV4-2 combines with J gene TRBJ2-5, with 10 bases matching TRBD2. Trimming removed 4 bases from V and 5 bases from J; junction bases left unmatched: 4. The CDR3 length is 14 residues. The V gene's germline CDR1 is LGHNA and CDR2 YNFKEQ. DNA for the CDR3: TGTGCCAGCAGCCGCTCGACTAGCGGGGAGACCCAGTACTTC. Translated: CASSRSTSGETQYF.

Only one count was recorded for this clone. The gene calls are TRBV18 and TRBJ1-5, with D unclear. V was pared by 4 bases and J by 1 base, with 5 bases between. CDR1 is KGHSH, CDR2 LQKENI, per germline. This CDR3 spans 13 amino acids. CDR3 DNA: TGTGCCAGCTCACGTGACAGCAATCAGCCCCAGCATTTT. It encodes CASSRDSNQPQHF.

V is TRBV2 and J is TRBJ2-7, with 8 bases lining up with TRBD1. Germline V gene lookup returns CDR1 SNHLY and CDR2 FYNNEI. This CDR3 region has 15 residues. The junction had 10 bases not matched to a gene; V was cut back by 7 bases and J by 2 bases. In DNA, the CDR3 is TGTGCCAGCAATCGACAGGGGCCCCTCGCCTACGAGCAGTACTTC. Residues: CASNRQGPLAYEQYF.

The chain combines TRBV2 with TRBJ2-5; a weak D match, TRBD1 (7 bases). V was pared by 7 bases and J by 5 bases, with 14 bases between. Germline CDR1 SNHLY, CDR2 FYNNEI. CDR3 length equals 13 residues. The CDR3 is CASNEQGRETQYF. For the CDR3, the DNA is TGTGCCAGCAACGAACAGGGGAGGGAGACCCAGTACTTC.

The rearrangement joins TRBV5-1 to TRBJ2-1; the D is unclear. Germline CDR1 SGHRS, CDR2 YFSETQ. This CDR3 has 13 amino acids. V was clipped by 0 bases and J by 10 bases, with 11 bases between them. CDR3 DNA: TGCGCCAGCAGCTTGGTCGGTAGCATGGAGCAGTTCTTC. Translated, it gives CASSLVGSMEQFF.